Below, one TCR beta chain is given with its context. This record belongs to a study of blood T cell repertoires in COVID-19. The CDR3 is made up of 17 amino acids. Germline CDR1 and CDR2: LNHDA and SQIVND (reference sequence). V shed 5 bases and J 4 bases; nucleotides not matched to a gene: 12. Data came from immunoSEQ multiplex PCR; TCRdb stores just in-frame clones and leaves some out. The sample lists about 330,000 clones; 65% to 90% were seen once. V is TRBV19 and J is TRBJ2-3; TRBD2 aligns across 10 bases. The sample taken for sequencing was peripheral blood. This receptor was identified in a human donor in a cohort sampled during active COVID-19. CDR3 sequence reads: CASSPEQRLAGADTQYF. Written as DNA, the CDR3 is TGTGCCAGTAGTCCCGAACAAAGACTAGCGGGTGCAGATACGCAGTATTTT.